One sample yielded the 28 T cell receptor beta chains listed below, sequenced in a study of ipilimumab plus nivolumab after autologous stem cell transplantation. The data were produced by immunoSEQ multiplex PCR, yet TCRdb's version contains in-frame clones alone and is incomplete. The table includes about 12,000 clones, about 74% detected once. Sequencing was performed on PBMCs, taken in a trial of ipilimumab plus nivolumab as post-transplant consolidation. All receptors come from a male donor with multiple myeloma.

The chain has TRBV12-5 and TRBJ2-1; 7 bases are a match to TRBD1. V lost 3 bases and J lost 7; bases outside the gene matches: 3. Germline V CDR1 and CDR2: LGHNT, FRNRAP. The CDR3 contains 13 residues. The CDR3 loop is CASGFTGVNEQFF. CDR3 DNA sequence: TGTGCTAGTGGTTTTACAGGGGTGAATGAGCAGTTCTTC.

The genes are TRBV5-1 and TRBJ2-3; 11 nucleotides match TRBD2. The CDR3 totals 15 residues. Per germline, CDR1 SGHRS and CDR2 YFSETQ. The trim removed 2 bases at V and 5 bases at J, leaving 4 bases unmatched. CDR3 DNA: TGCGCCAGCAGCTTCACTAGCGGGGGAGGAGATACGCAGTATTTT. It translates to CASSFTSGGGDTQYF.

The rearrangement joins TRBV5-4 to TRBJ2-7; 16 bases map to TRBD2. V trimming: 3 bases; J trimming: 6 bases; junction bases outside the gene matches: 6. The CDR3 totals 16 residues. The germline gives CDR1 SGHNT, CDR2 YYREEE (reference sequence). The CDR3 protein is CASSSGTSGGAAEQYF. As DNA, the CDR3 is TGTGCCAGCAGCTCCGGGACTAGCGGGGGGGCCGCCGAGCAGTACTTC.

In nucleotides, the CDR3 is TGTGCCATCAGTGAGTCGACGGGGACAGCCTACGAGCAGTACTTC. It yields the protein CAISESTGTAYEQYF. The chain employs TRBV10-3 and TRBJ2-7; 7 bases map to TRBD1. Trimming removed 0 bases from V and 2 bases from J; junction bases left unmatched: 4. Per germline, CDR1 ENHRY and CDR2 SYGVKD. This CDR3 comprises 15 residues.

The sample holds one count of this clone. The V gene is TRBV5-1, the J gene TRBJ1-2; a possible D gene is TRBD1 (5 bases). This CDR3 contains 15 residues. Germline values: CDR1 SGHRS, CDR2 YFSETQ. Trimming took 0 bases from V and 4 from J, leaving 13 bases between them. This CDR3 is CASSLAGRGSYGYTF. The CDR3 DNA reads TGCGCCAGCAGCTTGGCAGGAAGGGGAAGCTATGGCTACACCTTC.

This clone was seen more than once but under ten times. Here the CDR3 reads CASSLGQAPQPQHF. The CDR3 nucleotides read TGTGCCAGTAGCCTAGGACAGGCGCCTCAGCCCCAGCATTTT. The chain employs TRBV19 and TRBJ1-5; 7 bases fit TRBD1. The germline CDR1 and CDR2 sequences are LNHDA and SQIVND (reference sequence). The CDR3 loop spans 14 amino acids. V lost 6 bases and J lost 6; bases outside the gene matches: 8.

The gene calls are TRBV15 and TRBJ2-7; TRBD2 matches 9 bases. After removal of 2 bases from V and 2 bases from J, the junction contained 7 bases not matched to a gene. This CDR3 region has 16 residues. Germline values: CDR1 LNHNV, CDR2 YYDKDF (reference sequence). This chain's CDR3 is CATSRKQRGAPYEQYF. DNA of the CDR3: TGTGCCACCAGCAGAAAGCAGCGGGGGGCCCCCTACGAGCAGTACTTC.

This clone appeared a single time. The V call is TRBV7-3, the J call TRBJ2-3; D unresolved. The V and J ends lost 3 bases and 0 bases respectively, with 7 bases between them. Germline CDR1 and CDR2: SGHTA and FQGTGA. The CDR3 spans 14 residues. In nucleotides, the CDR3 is TGTGCCAGCAGCTTTCAGGAAAGCACAGATACGCAGTATTTT. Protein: CASSFQESTDTQYF.

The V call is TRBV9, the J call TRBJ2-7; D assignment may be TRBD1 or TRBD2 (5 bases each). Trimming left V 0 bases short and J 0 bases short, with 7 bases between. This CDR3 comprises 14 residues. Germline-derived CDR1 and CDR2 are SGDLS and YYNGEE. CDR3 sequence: CASSVAGTSYEQYF. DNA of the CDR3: TGTGCCAGCAGCGTAGCGGGGACCTCCTACGAGCAGTACTTC. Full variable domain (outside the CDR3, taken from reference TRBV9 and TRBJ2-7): DSGVTQTPKHLITATGQRVTLRCSPRSGDLSVYWYQQSLDQGLQFLIQYYNGEERAKGNILERFSAQQFPDLHSELNLSSLELGDSALYFCASSVAGTSYEQYFGPGTRLTVT.

CDR3 protein: CASSSLGVGTGSGANVLTF. The CDR3 DNA reads as TGTGCCAGCAGCTCCCTCGGGGTTGGTACCGGCTCTGGGGCCAACGTCCTGACTTTC. This chain joins TRBV11-2 and TRBJ2-6; D possibly corresponds to TRBD2 (5 bases). With 4 bases removed from V and 0 bases from J, the gap between germline ends came to 19 bases. The germline CDR1 and CDR2 sequences are SGHAT and FQNNGV. The CDR3 contains 19 residues. Drawing the rest from reference TRBV11-2 and TRBJ2-6, the complete variable domain is EAGVAQSPRYKIIEKRQSVAFWCNPISGHATLYWYQQILGQGPKLLIQFQNNGVVDDSQLPKDRFSAERLKGVDSTLKIQPAKLEDSAVYLCASSSLGVGTGSGANVLTFGAGSRLTVL.

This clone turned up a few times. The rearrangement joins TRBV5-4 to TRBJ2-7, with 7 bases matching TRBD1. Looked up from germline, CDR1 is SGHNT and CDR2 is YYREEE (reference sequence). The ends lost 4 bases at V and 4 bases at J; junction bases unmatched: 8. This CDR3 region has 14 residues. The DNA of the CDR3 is TGTGCCAGCAGCATCTCAGGGGGATCGTACGAGCAGTACTTC. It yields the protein CASSISGGSYEQYF.

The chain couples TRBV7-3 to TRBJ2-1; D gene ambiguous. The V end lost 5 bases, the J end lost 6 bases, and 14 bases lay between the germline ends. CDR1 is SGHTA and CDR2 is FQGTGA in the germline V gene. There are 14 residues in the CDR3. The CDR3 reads CASSAGWASNEQFF. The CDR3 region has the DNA TGTGCCAGCAGCGCCGGTTGGGCTAGCAATGAGCAGTTCTTC.

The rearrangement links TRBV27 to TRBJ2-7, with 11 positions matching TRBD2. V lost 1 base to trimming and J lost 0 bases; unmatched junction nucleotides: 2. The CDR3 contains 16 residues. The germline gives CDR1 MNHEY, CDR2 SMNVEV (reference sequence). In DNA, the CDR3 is TGTGCCAGCAGTTTATTTAGCGGGGGGGCCTCCTACGAGCAGTACTTC. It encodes CASSLFSGGASYEQYF.

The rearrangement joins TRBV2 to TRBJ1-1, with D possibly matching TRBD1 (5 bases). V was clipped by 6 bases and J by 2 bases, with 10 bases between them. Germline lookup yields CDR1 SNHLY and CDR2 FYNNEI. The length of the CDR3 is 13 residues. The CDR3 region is CASSGQLNTEAFF. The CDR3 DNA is TGTGCCAGCAGCGGACAACTAAACACTGAAGCTTTCTTT.

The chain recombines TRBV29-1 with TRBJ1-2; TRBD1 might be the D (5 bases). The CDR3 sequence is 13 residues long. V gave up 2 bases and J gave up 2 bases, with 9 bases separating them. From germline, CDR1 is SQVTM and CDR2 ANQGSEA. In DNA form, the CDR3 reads TGCAGCGTTGAATGGGGGAGCAACTATGGCTACACCTTC. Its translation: CSVEWGSNYGYTF. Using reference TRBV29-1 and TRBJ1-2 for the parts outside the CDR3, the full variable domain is SAVISQKPSRDICQRGTSLTIQCQVDSQVTMMFWYRQQPGQSLTLIATANQGSEATYESGFVIDKFPISRPNLTFSTLTVSNMSPEDSSIYLCSVEWGSNYGYTFGSGTRLTVV.

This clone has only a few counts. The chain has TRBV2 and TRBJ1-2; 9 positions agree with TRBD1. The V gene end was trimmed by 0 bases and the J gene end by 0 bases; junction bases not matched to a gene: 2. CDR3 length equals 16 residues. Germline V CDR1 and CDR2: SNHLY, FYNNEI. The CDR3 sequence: CASSEAGTGPNYGYTF. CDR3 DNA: TGTGCCAGCAGTGAAGCGGGGACAGGGCCTAACTATGGCTACACCTTC.

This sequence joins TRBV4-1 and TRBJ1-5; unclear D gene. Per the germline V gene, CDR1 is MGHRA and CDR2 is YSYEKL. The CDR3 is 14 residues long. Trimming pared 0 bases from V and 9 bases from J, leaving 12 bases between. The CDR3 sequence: CASSQEPGPRPQHF. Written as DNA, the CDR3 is TGCGCCAGCAGCCAAGAACCAGGACCTAGGCCCCAGCATTTT.

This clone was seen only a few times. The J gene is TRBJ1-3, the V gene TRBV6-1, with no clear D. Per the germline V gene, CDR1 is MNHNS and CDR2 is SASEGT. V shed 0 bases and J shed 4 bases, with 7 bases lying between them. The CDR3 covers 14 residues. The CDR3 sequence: CASSEAGVGNTIYF. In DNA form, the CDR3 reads TGTGCCAGCAGTGAAGCAGGAGTCGGAAACACCATATATTTT.

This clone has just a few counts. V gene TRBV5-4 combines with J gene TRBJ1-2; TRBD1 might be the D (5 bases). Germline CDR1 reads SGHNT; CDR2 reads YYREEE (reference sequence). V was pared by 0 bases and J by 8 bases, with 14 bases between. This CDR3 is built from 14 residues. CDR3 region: CASSLGREGQGYTF. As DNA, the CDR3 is TGTGCCAGCAGCTTGGGAAGAGAGGGGCAGGGCTACACCTTC.

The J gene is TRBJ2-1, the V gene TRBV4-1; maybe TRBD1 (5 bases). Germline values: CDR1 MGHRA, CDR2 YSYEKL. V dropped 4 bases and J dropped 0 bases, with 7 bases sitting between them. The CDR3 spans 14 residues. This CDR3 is CASSPDSSYNEQFF. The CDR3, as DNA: TGCGCCAGCAGCCCCGACAGCTCCTACAATGAGCAGTTCTTC.

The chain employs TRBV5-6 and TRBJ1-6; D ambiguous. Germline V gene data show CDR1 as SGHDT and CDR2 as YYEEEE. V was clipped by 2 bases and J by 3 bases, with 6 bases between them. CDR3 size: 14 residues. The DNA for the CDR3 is TGTGCCAGCAGCTTCCGTGGCTATAATTCACCCCTCCACTTT. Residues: CASSFRGYNSPLHF.

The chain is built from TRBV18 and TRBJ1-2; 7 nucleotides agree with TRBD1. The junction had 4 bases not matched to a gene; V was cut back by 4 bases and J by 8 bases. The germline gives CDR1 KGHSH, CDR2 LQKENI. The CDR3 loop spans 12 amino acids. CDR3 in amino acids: CASSQGAVGYTF. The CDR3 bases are TGTGCCAGCTCACAGGGGGCTGTAGGCTACACCTTC.

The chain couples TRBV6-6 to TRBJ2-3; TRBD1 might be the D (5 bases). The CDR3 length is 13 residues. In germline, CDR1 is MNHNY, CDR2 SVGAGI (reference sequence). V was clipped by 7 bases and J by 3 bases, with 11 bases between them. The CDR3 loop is CASMVRGTDTQYF. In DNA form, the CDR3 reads TGTGCCAGCATGGTAAGGGGTACAGATACGCAGTATTTT.

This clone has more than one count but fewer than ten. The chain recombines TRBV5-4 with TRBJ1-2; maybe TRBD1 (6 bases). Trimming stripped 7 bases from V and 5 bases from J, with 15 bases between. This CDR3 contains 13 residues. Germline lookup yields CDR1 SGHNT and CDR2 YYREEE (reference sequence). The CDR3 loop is CASSQGQSYGYTF. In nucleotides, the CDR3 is TGTGCCAGCTCCCAAGGACAGAGTTATGGCTACACCTTC.

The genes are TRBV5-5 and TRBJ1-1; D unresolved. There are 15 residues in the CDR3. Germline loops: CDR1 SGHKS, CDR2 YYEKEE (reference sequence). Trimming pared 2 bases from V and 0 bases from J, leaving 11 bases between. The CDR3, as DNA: TGTGCCAGCAGCTTCCTCGTAGAGGTGAACACTGAAGCTTTCTTT. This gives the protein CASSFLVEVNTEAFF.

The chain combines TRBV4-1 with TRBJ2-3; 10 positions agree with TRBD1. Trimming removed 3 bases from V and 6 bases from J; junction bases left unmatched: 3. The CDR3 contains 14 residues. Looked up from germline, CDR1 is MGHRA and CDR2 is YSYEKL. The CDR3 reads CASSQRQGADTQYF. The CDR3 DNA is TGCGCCAGCAGCCAGAGACAGGGGGCGGATACGCAGTATTTT.

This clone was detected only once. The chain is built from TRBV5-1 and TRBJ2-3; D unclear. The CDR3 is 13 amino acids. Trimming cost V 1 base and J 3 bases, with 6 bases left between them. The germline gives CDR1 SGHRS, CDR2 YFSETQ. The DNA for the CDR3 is TGCGCCAGCAGCTTGAGTTCGACAGATACGCAGTATTTT. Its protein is CASSLSSTDTQYF.

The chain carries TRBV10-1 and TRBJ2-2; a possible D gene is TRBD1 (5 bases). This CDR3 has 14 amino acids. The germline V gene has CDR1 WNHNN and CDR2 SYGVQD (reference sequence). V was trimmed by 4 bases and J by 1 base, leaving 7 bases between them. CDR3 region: CASSGTGNTGELFF. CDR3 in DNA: TGCGCCAGCAGTGGAACAGGGAACACCGGGGAGCTGTTTTTT.